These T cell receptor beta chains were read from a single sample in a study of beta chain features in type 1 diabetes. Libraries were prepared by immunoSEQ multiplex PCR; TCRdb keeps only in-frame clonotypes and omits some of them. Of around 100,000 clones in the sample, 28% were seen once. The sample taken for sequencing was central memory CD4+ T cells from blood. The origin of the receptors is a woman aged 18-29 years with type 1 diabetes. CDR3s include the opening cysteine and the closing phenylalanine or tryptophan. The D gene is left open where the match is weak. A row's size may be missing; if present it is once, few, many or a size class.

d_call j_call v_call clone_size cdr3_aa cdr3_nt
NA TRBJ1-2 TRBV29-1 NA CSVDDQGNYGYTF TGCAGCGTTGACGATCAGGGGAACTATGGCTACACCTTC
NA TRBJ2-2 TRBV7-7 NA CASSHGLPNTGELFF TGTGCCAGCAGCCATGGACTTCCGAACACCGGGGAGCTGTTTTTT
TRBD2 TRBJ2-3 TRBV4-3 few CASSQQTSGTDTQYF TGCGCCAGCAGCCAACAGACTAGCGGCACAGATACGCAGTATTTT
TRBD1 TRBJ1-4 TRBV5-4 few CASSWFTGGQDEKLFF TGTGCCAGCAGCTGGTTTACAGGGGGCCAGGATGAAAAACTGTTTTTT
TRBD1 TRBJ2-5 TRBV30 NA CAWSAYRGSAQETQYF TGTGCCTGGAGTGCTTACAGGGGGTCGGCACAAGAGACCCAGTACTTC
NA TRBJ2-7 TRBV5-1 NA CASSPPGVHEQYF TGCGCCAGCAGCCCGCCCGGGGTCCACGAGCAGTACTTC
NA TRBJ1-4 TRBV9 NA CASSLTATNEKLFF TGTGCCAGCAGTCTGACAGCAACTAATGAAAAACTGTTTTTT
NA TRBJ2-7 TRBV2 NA CASSEAAGPPYEQYF TGTGCCAGCAGTGAAGCCGCAGGGCCACCCTACGAGCAGTACTTC
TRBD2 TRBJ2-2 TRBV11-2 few CASRYSGRWEAGELFF TGTGCCAGCAGATATAGCGGGAGGTGGGAGGCCGGGGAGCTGTTTTTT
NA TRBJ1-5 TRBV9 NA CASSVGENHQPQHF TGTGCCAGCAGCGTTGGGGAGAATCATCAGCCCCAGCATTTT
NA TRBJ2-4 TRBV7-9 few CASSQGGKNIQYF TGTGCCAGCAGCCAGGGGGGCAAAAACATTCAGTACTTC
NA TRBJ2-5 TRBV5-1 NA CASSSQPGGVETQYF TGCGCCAGCAGCTCACAGCCCGGGGGAGTAGAGACCCAGTACTTC
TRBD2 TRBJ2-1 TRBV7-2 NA CASRKSGIGYNEQFF TGTGCCAGCCGAAAAAGCGGGATTGGGTACAATGAGCAGTTCTTC
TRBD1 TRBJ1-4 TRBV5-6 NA CASSLRPGGSEKLFF TGTGCCAGCAGCTTAAGGCCAGGGGGCAGTGAAAAACTGTTTTTT
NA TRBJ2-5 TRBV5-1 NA CASSLGGIGETQYF TGCGCCAGCAGCTTAGGCGGGATTGGGGAGACCCAGTACTTC
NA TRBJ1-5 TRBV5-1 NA CASSLVSDQPQHF TGCGCCAGCAGCTTGGTTTCGGATCAGCCCCAGCATTTT
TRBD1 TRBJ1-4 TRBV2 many CASSGGQELVSDEKLFF TGTGCCAGCAGTGGGGGACAGGAGTTGGTGTCGGACGAAAAACTGTTTTTT
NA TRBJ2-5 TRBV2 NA CASSEGLGGGSGQYF TGTGCCAGCAGTGAAGGGCTCGGGGGTGGGAGCGGCCAGTACTTC
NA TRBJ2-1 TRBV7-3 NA CASSLTPSSSVQFF TGTGCCAGCAGCTTAACGCCTAGTTCGTCAGTCCAATTCTTC
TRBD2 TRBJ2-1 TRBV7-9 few CASSLARASGRDYEQFF TGTGCCAGCAGCTTAGCGCGGGCTAGCGGGAGGGATTATGAGCAGTTCTTC
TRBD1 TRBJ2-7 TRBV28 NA CASRTLRGPSSYEQYF TGTGCCAGCAGGACTCTCAGGGGGCCGAGCTCCTACGAGCAGTACTTC
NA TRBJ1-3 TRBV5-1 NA CASQGDGNTIYF TGCGCCAGCCAAGGGGATGGAAACACCATATATTTT
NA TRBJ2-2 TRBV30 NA CAWSVSSGELFF TGTGCCTGGAGTGTTTCATCAGGGGAGCTGTTTTTT
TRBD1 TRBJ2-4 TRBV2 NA CASSAGQGGNIQYF TGTGCCAGCAGTGCCGGACAGGGTGGAAACATTCAGTACTTC
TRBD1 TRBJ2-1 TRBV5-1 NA CASSLPGGYNEQFF TGCGCCAGCAGCTTGCCAGGGGGCTACAATGAGCAGTTCTTC
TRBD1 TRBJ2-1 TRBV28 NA CASSLRGRSYNEQFF TGTGCCAGCAGTTTGAGGGGGCGCTCCTACAATGAGCAGTTCTTC
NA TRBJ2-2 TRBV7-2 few CASSLWASEAGELFF TGTGCCAGCAGCTTATGGGCGTCGGAGGCCGGGGAGCTGTTTTTT
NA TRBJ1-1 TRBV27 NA CASSLETGLEAFF TGTGCCAGCAGTTTAGAGACAGGCCTTGAAGCTTTCTTT
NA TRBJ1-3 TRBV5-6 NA CASSSPGGATGNTIYF TGTGCCAGCAGTTCCCCCGGCGGGGCCACTGGAAACACCATATATTTT
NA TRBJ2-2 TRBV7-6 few CASSPPSGQPNTGELFF TGTGCCAGCAGCCCCCCATCCGGACAGCCGAACACCGGGGAGCTGTTTTTT
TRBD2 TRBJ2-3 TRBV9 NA CASSVGLAGRGDTQYF TGTGCCAGCAGCGTGGGCCTAGCGGGACGAGGTGATACGCAGTATTTT
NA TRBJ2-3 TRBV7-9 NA CASSRDRGGDTQYF TGTGCCAGCAGCCGAGACAGGGGAGGGGATACGCAGTATTTT
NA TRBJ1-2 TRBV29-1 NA CSANFQGLYGYTF TGCAGCGCAAATTTTCAGGGGCTCTATGGCTACACCTTC
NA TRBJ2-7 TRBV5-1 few CASSLEQGYEQYF TGCGCCAGCAGCTTGGAGCAGGGCTACGAGCAGTACTTC
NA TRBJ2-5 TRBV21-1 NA CASSKKGGIETQYF TGTGCCAGCAGCAAAAAGGGAGGGATCGAGACCCAGTACTTC
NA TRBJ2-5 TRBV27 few CASSRSGLRETQYF TGTGCCAGCAGTCGCTCGGGACTTCGTGAGACCCAGTACTTC
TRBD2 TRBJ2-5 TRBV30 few CAWSPYFQIAGRQETQYF TGTGCCTGGAGTCCTTACTTCCAAATAGCGGGACGCCAAGAGACCCAGTACTTC
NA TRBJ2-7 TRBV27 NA CASQPRGAAYEQYF TGTGCCAGCCAGCCCCGGGGGGCGGCCTACGAGCAGTACTTC
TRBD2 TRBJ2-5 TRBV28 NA CASRARGLAGPETQYF TGTGCCAGCAGGGCTAGGGGACTAGCGGGACCTGAGACCCAGTACTTC
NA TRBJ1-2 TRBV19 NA CATKMGAQGLYGYTF TGTGCCACCAAAATGGGGGCGCAGGGGCTCTATGGCTACACCTTC